These T cell receptor beta chains were read from a single sample in a study of glioma-infiltrating T cells after dendritic cell vaccination. Clones were sequenced by immunoSEQ multiplex PCR, and TCRdb holds only the in-frame ones, with some missing. This sample yields 80,000 to 95,000 clones, of which 85% are seen a single time; approximately 8% belongs to the top ten. The material sequenced was blood, taken after dendritic cell vaccination. Receptors were obtained from a human donor with glioblastoma. CDR3s include the opening cysteine and the closing phenylalanine or tryptophan. D genes are given only for firm matches. Clone size is given for some rows only: seen once, a few or many times, or a class if the clone is expanded.

d_call	clone_size	v_call	j_call	cdr3_nt	cdr3_aa
-	few	TRBV11-2	TRBJ1-4	TGTGCCAGCAGCTTCGGGGTCGCGGCGAATGAAAAACTGTTTTTT	CASSFGVAANEKLFF
TRBD2	-	TRBV27	TRBJ2-1	TGTGCCAGCAGTTCGGAGGGAGGGAGCTCCTACAATGAGCAGTTCTTC	CASSSEGGSSYNEQFF
TRBD2	-	TRBV9	TRBJ2-1	TGTGCCAGCAGCCCTTATGGGCGGGAGATCAATGAGCAGTTCTTC	CASSPYGREINEQFF
-	once	TRBV15	TRBJ1-1	TGTGCCACCAGGCGGACAGTGGCGAACACTGAAGCTTTCTTT	CATRRTVANTEAFF
TRBD1	-	TRBV9	TRBJ1-4	TGTGCCAGCAGCGGAACCGGGACAGGGGGGGAAAAACTGTTTTTT	CASSGTGTGGEKLFF
-	few	TRBV18	TRBJ1-1	TGTGCCAGCTCACCAGACAGCTTGTACACTGAAGCTTTCTTT	CASSPDSLYTEAFF
TRBD1	once	TRBV30	TRBJ1-5	TGTGCCTGGAGTTTATCAGGGGGGCCCCAGCATTTT	CAWSLSGGPQHF
TRBD1	few	TRBV19	TRBJ1-5	TGTGCCAGCCGTAACAGACAGGGGGGCAATCAGCCCCAGCATTTT	CASRNRQGGNQPQHF
TRBD2	-	TRBV5-1	TRBJ2-1	TGCGCCAGCAGCCCCCCTAGCGGGGGGGCAACCTACAATGAGCAGTTCTTC	CASSPPSGGATYNEQFF
TRBD1	-	TRBV7-8	TRBJ1-2	TGTGCCAGCAGCTTAGATTCGGGACAGGGCCATGGCTACACCTTC	CASSLDSGQGHGYTF
-	-	TRBV14	TRBJ2-3	TGTGCCAGCAGCCGAGACAGAAGCACAGATACGCAGTATTTT	CASSRDRSTDTQYF
TRBD1	-	TRBV28	TRBJ2-1	TGTGCCAGCAGTTTATCGGCAGGGGGCGAGGGGTTCTTC	CASSLSAGGEGFF
TRBD2	-	TRBV27	TRBJ2-2	TGTGCCAGCAGTTGGGGGGAGCTAGAGACTAGCGGCACCGGGGAGCTGTTTTTT	CASSWGELETSGTGELFF
-	-	TRBV6-4	TRBJ1-5	TGTGCCAGCAGTGGCGGGAACAGGACTAGCAATCAGCCCCAGCATTTT	CASSGGNRTSNQPQHF
TRBD2	-	TRBV29-1	TRBJ2-1	TGCAGCGCGATGACTAGCGGGAGCGGCAATGAGCAGTTCTTC	CSAMTSGSGNEQFF
TRBD1	once	TRBV7-3	TRBJ1-2	TGTGCCAGCAGCCAGACAGGGAGTGGTTATGGCTACACCTTC	CASSQTGSGYGYTF
-	-	TRBV9	TRBJ2-2	TGTGCCAGCAGCGTAGACGGGTCGAACACCGGGGAGCTGTTTTTT	CASSVDGSNTGELFF
-	-	TRBV7-2	TRBJ2-3	TGTGCCAGCAGCTTAGTATCTAGCACAGATACGCAGTATTTT	CASSLVSSTDTQYF
TRBD2	-	TRBV25-1	TRBJ2-1	TGTGCCAGCAGTGAACGTAGCGGGAGATACAATGAGCAGTTCTTC	CASSERSGRYNEQFF
-	-	TRBV7-9	TRBJ1-2	TGTGCCAGCATCCCTACCCGGGAACCCAGCCCCTCCAACTATGGCTACACCTTC	CASIPTREPSPSNYGYTF
TRBD2	-	TRBV7-3	TRBJ2-1	TGTGCCAGCAGCTTAAGGACCTCCGGGGCTAGCGGGAGGAATGAGCAGTTCTTC	CASSLRTSGASGRNEQFF
-	-	TRBV18	TRBJ1-5	TGTGCCAGCTCAGTGGGACTGGTCGCGCAGCCCCAGCATTTT	CASSVGLVAQPQHF
TRBD2	-	TRBV28	TRBJ2-7	TGTGCCAGCAGTTCCCCCATAAGTCAGACTAGCGGGGCCTACGAGCAGTACTTC	CASSSPISQTSGAYEQYF
TRBD1	-	TRBV6-4	TRBJ2-7	TGTGCCAGCAGTGACTTCCGGGACAGGGGTTACGAGCAGTACTTC	CASSDFRDRGYEQYF
-	-	TRBV7-2	TRBJ2-7	TGTGCCAGCAGCCGTACACAGTACGAGCAGTACTTC	CASSRTQYEQYF
TRBD1	-	TRBV19	TRBJ2-6	TGTGCCAGTAGTATGTTAGGGACAGACTTCCTTTCTGGGGCCAACGTCCTGACTTTC	CASSMLGTDFLSGANVLTF
-	-	TRBV11-2	TRBJ1-2	TGTGCCAGCAGCTTAGACAGGTCCGACTATGGCTACACCTTC	CASSLDRSDYGYTF
TRBD1	-	TRBV6-5	TRBJ1-4	TGTGCCAGCAGGGGGACAGGGGCAACTAATGAAAAACTGTTTTTT	CASRGTGATNEKLFF
-	once	TRBV19	TRBJ2-7	TGTGCCAGTAGTCCGGGAGCCTACGAGCAGTACTTC	CASSPGAYEQYF
-	-	TRBV10-3	TRBJ2-1	TGTGCCATCAGTCCAGACCTAGCGTCTGAGCAGTTCTTC	CAISPDLASEQFF
-	-	TRBV27	TRBJ1-4	TGTGCCAGCAGTTGGGGAGCAACTAATGAAAAACTGTTTTTT	CASSWGATNEKLFF
-	-	TRBV5-6	TRBJ1-2	TGTGCCAGCAGCTTGAGGGGTGGCTACACCTTC	CASSLRGGYTF
TRBD2	-	TRBV29-1	TRBJ2-5	TGCAGCGTTGAGCCCCCGGGACTAGCGGGAGAGGCGGTTGGGACCCAGTACTTC	CSVEPPGLAGEAVGTQYF
TRBD1	-	TRBV19	TRBJ1-1	TGTGCCAGTAGATTGACAGGGAAGATCATGAACACTGAAGCTTTCTTT	CASRLTGKIMNTEAFF
-	-	TRBV21-1	TRBJ2-7	TGTGCCAGCAGCAAAGGAAGCGGGCCGAGGTACGAGCAGTACTTC	CASSKGSGPRYEQYF
-	-	TRBV7-2	TRBJ1-5	TGTGCCAGCAGCTTGGGGGGGGCGGCAAGCAATCAGCCCCAGCATTTT	CASSLGGAASNQPQHF
TRBD1	-	TRBV5-1	TRBJ2-1	TGCGCCAGCAGCAGGGGGACAGGGACTGGCGATGAGCAGTTCTTC	CASSRGTGTGDEQFF
TRBD2	-	TRBV5-1	TRBJ2-5	TGCGCCAGCAGCTTGGCATTAGCGGGGTCCCCAGAGACCCAGTACTTC	CASSLALAGSPETQYF
TRBD1	-	TRBV9	TRBJ1-1	TGTGCCAGCAGCGTAGCAGGGGGCGGGAAGAACACTGAAGCTTTCTTT	CASSVAGGGKNTEAFF
TRBD1	-	TRBV28	TRBJ1-4	TGTGCCAGCACCCACAGGGGGGCTGAAAAACTGTTTTTT	CASTHRGAEKLFF
TRBD1	-	TRBV6-4	TRBJ2-2	TGTGCCAGCAGCGACCTATCGACAGGGACCGGGGAGCTGTTTTTT	CASSDLSTGTGELFF
-	-	TRBV7-9	TRBJ1-1	TGTGCCAGCAGCGCAATCATTCAGGGCCCCGACACTGAAGCTTTCTTT	CASSAIIQGPDTEAFF
TRBD2	-	TRBV9	TRBJ2-1	TGTGCCAGCAGCCCCGGCGGCGGGAGTCTGTCGGGCAATGAGCAGTTCTTC	CASSPGGGSLSGNEQFF
TRBD2	once	TRBV5-1	TRBJ2-7	TGCGCCAGCAGGGGGACTAGCGGGAGTGACGAGCAGTACTTC	CASRGTSGSDEQYF
TRBD2	-	TRBV6-1	TRBJ2-5	TGTGCCAGCAGTGATTTAGCGGGGGGGCAAGAGACCCAGTACTTC	CASSDLAGGQETQYF
-	-	TRBV6-5	TRBJ2-5	TGTGCCAGCAGTTACGGAGGGGTCCAAGAGACCCAGTACTTC	CASSYGGVQETQYF
-	-	TRBV7-2	TRBJ1-4	TGTGCCAGCAGCTTAACCGTGACAGATAGGGAAAAACTGTTTTTT	CASSLTVTDREKLFF
-	-	TRBV6-6	TRBJ1-1	TGTGCCAGCAGTTACGGAGCAGGGGCCTCGAACACTGAAGCTTTCTTT	CASSYGAGASNTEAFF
TRBD1	-	TRBV10-2	TRBJ1-4	TGCGCCAGCAGCGATCCTTCCGGGACAGGCTATGAAAAACTGTTTTTT	CASSDPSGTGYEKLFF
TRBD2	few	TRBV30	TRBJ2-5	TGTGCCTGGAGGGGCGGGGGTTGGGTCCAAGAGACCCAGTACTTC	CAWRGGGWVQETQYF
TRBD1	-	TRBV19	TRBJ2-7	TGTGCCAGGGGACAGGGCTACTACGAGCAGTACTTC	CARGQGYYEQYF
-	-	TRBV15	TRBJ2-1	TGTGCCACCAGCAGAGGGGTTCAGGATTTCTACAATGAGCAGTTCTTC	CATSRGVQDFYNEQFF
-	-	TRBV6-4	TRBJ2-1	TGTGCCAGCAAAGGGGACAACTCCTACAATGAGCAGTTCTTC	CASKGDNSYNEQFF
-	once	TRBV9	TRBJ2-4	TGTGCCAGCAGCGTAGAAGCTCAGGGTCTGGGCATTCAGTACTTC	CASSVEAQGLGIQYF
TRBD1	-	TRBV7-9	TRBJ1-4	TGTGCCAGCAGCCCGGGACAGCTAAGTGAAAAACTGTTTTTT	CASSPGQLSEKLFF
TRBD1	-	TRBV2	TRBJ1-1	TGTGCCAGCAGCCCCGGGACAGGCAGCGGTGAAGCTTTCTTT	CASSPGTGSGEAFF
-	-	TRBV28	TRBJ2-3	TGTGCCAGCAGCCCAGGGGGCACAGATACGCAGTATTTT	CASSPGGTDTQYF